These T cell receptor beta chains were read from a single sample in a study of vaccination effects on CD4 cells after COVID-19. For these TCRs, the target antigens are not known. Produced via immunoSEQ multiplex PCR; TCRdb's table is partial and in-frame only. The sample contains around 25,000 clones, 65% to 85% of which appear only once. This material consisted of CD4+ T cells from PBMCs cultured with HCoV-NL63 spike peptides, taken before COVID-19 vaccination. Receptors were obtained from a human donor who had a prior SARS-CoV-2 infection. Both conserved end residues are part of each CDR3. D genes are given only for firm matches. A clone size is listed for some rows: how often the clone was seen (once, few, many), or a class if it is expanded.

>-|TRBJ2-5|-|TRBV4-1
CASSQGQEQETQYF
TGCGCCAGCAGCCAGGGGCAGGAACAAGAGACCCAGTACTTC
>TRBD2|TRBJ2-1|few|TRBV27
CASRATSGGAWEQFF
TGTGCCAGCAGGGCGACTAGCGGGGGGGCCTGGGAGCAGTTCTTC
>-|TRBJ2-7|once|TRBV7-2
CASSLAGHPKVYEQYF
TGTGCCAGCAGCTTAGCGGGACACCCCAAAGTCTACGAGCAGTACTTC
>TRBD1|TRBJ1-1|once|TRBV28
CASSLISGTESEAFF
TGTGCCAGCAGTTTAATATCTGGGACAGAATCTGAAGCTTTCTTT
>-|TRBJ2-2|-|TRBV24-1
CAAEAGVNTGELFF
TGTGCCGCCGAGGCCGGGGTGAACACCGGGGAGCTGTTTTTT
>-|TRBJ1-2|-|TRBV3-1/TRBV3-2
CASSQDSSGYGYTF
TGTGCCAGCAGCCAAGATTCTTCGGGCTATGGCTACACCTTC
>-|TRBJ2-2|-|TRBV27
CASSLVGATEELFF
TGTGCCAGCAGTCTAGTGGGGGCCACCGAGGAGCTGTTTTTT
>-|TRBJ1-2|-|TRBV6-5
CASSTGFYGYTF
TGTGCCAGCAGTACAGGGTTCTATGGCTACACCTTC
>TRBD2|TRBJ2-1|-|TRBV11-2
CASSAYPGTSGRVGEQFF
TGTGCCAGCAGCGCATACCCCGGGACTAGCGGGAGAGTTGGGGAGCAGTTCTTC
>-|TRBJ2-2|-|TRBV27
CASSFIRTGELFF
TGTGCCAGCAGTTTTATCCGCACCGGGGAGCTGTTTTTT